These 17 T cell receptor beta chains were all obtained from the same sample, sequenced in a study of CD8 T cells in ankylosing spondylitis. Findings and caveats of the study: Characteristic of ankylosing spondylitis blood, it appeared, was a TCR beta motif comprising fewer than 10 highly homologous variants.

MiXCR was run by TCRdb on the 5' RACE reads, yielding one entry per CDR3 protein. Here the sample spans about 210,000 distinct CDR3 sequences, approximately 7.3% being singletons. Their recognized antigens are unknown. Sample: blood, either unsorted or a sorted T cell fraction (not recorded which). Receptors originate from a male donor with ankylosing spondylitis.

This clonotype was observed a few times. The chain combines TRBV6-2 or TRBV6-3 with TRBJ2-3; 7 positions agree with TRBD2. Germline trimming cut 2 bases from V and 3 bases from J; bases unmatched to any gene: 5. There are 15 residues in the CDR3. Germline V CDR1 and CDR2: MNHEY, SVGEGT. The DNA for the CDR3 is TGTGCCAGCAGTTACCTTCCAGCGGGGACAGATACGCAGTATTTT. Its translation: CASSYLPAGTDTQYF.

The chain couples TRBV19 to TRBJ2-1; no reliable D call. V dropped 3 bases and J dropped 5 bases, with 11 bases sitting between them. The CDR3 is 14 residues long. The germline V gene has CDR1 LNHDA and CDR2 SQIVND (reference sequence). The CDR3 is CASSIDLEDNEQFF. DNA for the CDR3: TGTGCCAGTAGTATTGATCTAGAGGACAATGAGCAGTTCTTC.

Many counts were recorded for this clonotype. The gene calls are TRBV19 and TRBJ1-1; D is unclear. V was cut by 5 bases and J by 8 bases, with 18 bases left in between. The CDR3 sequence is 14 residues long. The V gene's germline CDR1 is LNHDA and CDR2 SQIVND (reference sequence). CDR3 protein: CASSPDEGSGEAFF. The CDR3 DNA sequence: TGTGCCAGTAGTCCGGATGAGGGAAGCGGGGAAGCTTTCTTT. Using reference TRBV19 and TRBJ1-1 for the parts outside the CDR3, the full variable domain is DGGITQSPKYLFRKEGQNVTLSCEQNLNHDAMYWYRQDPGQGLRLIYYSQIVNDFQKGDIAEGYSVSREKKESFPLTVTSAQKNPTAFYLCASSPDEGSGEAFFGQGTRLTVV.

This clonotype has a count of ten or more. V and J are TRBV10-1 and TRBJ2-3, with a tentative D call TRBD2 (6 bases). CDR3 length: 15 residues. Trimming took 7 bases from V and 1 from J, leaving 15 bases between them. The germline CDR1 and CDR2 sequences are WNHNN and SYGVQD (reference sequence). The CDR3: CASIRVGGRTDTQYF. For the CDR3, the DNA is TGCGCCAGCATTCGGGTCGGGGGACGCACAGATACGCAGTATTTT.

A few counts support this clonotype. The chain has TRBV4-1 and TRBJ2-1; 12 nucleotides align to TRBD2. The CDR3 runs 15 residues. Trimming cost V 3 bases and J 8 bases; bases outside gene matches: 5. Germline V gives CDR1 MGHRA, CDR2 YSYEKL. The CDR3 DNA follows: TGCGCCAGCAGCCATGCTAGCGGGAGGGACTATGAGCAGTTCTTC. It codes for CASSHASGRDYEQFF.

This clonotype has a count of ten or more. The CDR3 region is CASRLGQGAYEQYF. CDR3 coding DNA: TGCGCCAGCAGGCTGGGACAGGGGGCCTACGAGCAGTACTTC. The chain has TRBV5-1 and TRBJ2-7; 11 bases are a match to TRBD1. This CDR3 region has 14 residues. Germline V gene lookup returns CDR1 SGHRS and CDR2 YFSETQ. Germline trimming cut 5 bases from V and 2 bases from J; bases unmatched to any gene: 3.

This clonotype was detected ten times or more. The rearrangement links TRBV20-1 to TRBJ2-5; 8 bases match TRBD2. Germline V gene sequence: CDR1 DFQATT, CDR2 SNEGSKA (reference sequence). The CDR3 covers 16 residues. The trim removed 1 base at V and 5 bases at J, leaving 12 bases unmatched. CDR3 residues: CSARVTGGPSGETQYF. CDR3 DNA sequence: TGCAGTGCTAGAGTGACGGGGGGGCCGTCGGGGGAGACCCAGTACTTC.

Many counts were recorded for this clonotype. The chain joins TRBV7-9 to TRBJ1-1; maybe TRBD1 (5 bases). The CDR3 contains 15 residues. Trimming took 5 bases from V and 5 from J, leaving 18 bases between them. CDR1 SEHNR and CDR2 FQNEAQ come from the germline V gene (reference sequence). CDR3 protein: CASSPPHAGGTEAFF. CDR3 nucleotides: TGTGCCAGCAGCCCCCCCCACGCTGGGGGGACTGAAGCTTTCTTT.

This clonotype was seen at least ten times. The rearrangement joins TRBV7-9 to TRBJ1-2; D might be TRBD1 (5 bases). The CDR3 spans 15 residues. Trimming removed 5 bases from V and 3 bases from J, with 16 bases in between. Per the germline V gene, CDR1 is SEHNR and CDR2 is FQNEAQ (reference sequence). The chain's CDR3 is CASSKRDRPDYGYTF. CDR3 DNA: TGTGCCAGCAGCAAGCGGGACCGCCCTGACTATGGCTACACCTTC.

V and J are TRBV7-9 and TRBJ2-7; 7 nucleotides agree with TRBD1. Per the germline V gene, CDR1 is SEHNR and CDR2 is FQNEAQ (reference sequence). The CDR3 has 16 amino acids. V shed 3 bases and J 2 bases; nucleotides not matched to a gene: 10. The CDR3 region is CASSLSDPGTAYEQYF. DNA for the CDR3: TGTGCCAGCAGCTTGAGTGACCCCGGGACAGCCTACGAGCAGTACTTC.

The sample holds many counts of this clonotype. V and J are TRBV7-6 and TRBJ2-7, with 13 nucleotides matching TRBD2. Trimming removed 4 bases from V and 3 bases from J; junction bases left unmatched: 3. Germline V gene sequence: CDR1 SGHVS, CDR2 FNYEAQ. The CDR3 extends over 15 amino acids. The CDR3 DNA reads TGTGCCAGCAGCTACAGACTAGCGGGAGGCTACGAGCAGTACTTC. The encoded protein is CASSYRLAGGYEQYF.

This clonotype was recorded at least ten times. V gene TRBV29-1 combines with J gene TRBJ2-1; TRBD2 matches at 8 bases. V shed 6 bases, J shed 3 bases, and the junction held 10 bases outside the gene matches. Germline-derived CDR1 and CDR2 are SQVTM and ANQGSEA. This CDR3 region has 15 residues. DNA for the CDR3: TGCAGCGTCGCGGGGGGTAAGCGGGACTACAATGAGCAGTTCTTC. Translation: CSVAGGKRDYNEQFF.

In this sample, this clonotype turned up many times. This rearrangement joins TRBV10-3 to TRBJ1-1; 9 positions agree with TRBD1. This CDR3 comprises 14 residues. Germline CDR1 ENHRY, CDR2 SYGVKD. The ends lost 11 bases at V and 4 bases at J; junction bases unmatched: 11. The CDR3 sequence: CASGQGRDVTEAFF. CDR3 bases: TGTGCCTCAGGACAGGGGAGAGATGTCACTGAAGCTTTCTTT.

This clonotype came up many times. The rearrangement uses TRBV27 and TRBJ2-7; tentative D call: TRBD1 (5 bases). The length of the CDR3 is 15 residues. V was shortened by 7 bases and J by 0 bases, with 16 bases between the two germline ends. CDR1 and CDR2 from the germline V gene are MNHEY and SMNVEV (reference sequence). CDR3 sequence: CASNPRALTSYEQYF. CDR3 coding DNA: TGTGCCAGCAACCCCAGGGCCTTGACCTCCTACGAGCAGTACTTC.

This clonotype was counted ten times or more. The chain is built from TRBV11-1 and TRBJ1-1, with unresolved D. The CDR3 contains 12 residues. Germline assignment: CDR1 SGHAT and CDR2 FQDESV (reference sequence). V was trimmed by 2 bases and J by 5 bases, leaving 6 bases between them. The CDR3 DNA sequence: TGTGCCAGCAGCTTACGGGAAACTGAAGCTTTCTTT. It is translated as CASSLRETEAFF.

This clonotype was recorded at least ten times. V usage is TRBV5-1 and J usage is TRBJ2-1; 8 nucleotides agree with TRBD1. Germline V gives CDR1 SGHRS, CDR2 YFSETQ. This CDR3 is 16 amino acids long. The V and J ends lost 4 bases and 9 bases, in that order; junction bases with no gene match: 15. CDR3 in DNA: TGCGCCAGCAGCCCACGTCCCGGGACAGGTTTGAGTGAGCAGTTCTTC. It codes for CASSPRPGTGLSEQFF.

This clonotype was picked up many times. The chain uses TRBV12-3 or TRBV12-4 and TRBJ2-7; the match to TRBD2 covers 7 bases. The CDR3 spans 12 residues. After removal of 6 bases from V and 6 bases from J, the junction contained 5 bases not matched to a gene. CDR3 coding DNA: TGTGCCAGCAGATCTACGGGGGGCGAGCAGTACTTC. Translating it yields CASRSTGGEQYF.